The entry that follows covers one T cell receptor beta chain sequence. Antigen: not known. Per sorted-subset replicate PCR, input was approximately 200 ng DNA, representing about 32,000 T cell genomes. The method was immunoSEQ multiplex PCR; TCRdb's version includes in-frame clones alone and lacks a portion of them. This sample has under 850,000 clones; over 55% occur once, and the top ten carry around 1.7%. Per germline, CDR1 MNHNS and CDR2 SASEGT. The V gene lost 3 bases and the J gene lost 6 bases, with 9 bases spanning the gap. The CDR3 contains 13 residues. These data come from a study of shared clonotypes between healthy human individuals. Turning to the study itself: The donors, two women and a few men, were aged 18 to 49.

Findings and limits, study-wide: About 5.2% was the fraction of naive CD4 clonotypes found shared across a few donors.

In the CD4+ fraction, cells were divided into CD45RA+ naive and CD45RA-negative memory subsets. The genes are TRBV6-1 and TRBJ1-5, with TRBD1 as a possible D gene (5 bases). The sample was memory CD4+ T cells sorted from blood. Regarding subset: CD45RA-negative fraction. The clonotype was recovered from a woman in her twenties or thirties in good health. The CDR3, as DNA: TGTGCCAGCAGTGATCTTCAGGGTCAGCCCCAGCATTTT. Its translation: CASSDLQGQPQHF.